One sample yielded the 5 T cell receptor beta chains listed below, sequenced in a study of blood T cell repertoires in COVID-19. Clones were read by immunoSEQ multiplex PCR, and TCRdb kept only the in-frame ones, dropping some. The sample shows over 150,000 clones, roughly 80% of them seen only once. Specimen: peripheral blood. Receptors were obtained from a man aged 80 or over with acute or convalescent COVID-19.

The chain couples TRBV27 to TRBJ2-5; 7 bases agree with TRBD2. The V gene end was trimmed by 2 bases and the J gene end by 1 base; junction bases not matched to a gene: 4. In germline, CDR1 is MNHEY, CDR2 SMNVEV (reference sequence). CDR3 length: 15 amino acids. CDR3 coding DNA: TGTGCCAGCAGTTTAGGGGCTAGCGGCCAAGAGACCCAGTACTTC. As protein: CASSLGASGQETQYF.

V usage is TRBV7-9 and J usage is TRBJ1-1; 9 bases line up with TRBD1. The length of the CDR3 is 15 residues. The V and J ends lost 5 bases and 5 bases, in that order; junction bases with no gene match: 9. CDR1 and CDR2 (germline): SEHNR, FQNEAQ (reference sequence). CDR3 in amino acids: CASSGQGQGWTEAFF. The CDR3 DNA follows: TGTGCCAGCAGCGGACAGGGACAGGGTTGGACTGAAGCTTTCTTT.

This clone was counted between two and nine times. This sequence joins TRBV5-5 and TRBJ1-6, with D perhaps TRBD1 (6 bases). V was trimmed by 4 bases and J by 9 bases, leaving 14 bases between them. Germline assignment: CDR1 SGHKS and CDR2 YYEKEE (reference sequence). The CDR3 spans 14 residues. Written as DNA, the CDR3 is TGTGCCAGCAGCGGGAATAGGGGGGGTTCACCCCTCCACTTT. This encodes CASSGNRGGSPLHF.

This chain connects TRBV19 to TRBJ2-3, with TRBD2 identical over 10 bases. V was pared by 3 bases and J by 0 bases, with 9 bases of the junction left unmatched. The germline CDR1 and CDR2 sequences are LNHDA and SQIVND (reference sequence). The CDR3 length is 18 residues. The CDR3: CASSISSLAGDSTDTQYF. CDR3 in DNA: TGTGCCAGTAGTATCTCATCTCTAGCGGGGGATAGCACAGATACGCAGTATTTT.

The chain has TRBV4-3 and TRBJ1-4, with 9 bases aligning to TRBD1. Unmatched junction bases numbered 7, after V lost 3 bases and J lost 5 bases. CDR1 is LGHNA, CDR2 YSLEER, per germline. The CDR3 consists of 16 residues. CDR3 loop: CASSQAGTGRNEKLFF. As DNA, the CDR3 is TGCGCCAGCAGCCAGGCCGGGACAGGGAGAAATGAAAAACTGTTTTTT.